This TCR beta chain was sequenced during a study of blood T cell repertoires in COVID-19. As processed by the authors: From reference gene primer amplification, estimates of nucleated cell counts were derived. TCRdb's table, derived via immunoSEQ multiplex PCR, lists solely in-frame clones and lacks some. V and J calls and clone size are those listed in that table; D and trimming were worked out from the DNA. The profile shows roughly 370,000 clones, 80% to 90% of them singletons. From germline, CDR1 is SEHNR and CDR2 FQNEAQ (reference sequence). Trimming removed 5 bases at V and 5 bases at J, with 6 bases between. The CDR3 has 11 amino acids.

The receptor was derived from a woman in her 50s who had recovered from COVID-19. The V call is TRBV7-9, the J call TRBJ1-1; D ambiguous. Sequenced: PBMCs or T cells enriched from blood (not recorded which). In DNA, the CDR3 is TGTGCCAGCAGCCCCGGGACTGAAGCTTTCTTT. Protein: CASSPGTEAFF.